The 5 T cell receptor beta chains below come from one sample, sequenced in a study of blood T cell repertoires in COVID-19. Data came from immunoSEQ multiplex PCR; TCRdb stores just in-frame clones and leaves some out. The sample includes 150,000 to 200,000 clones, 87% of them seen just once. Sequences were obtained from peripheral blood. The source is a man aged 55 to 70 with active or convalescent COVID-19.

J is TRBJ2-1 and V is TRBV2, with 9 positions matching TRBD2. Germline lookup yields CDR1 SNHLY and CDR2 FYNNEI. CDR3 length: 15 amino acids. J was trimmed by 8 bases and V by 6 bases; bases with no gene match: 11. This chain's CDR3 is CASSAGTSMNDEQFF. Written as DNA, the CDR3 is TGTGCCAGCAGCGCCGGGACTAGCATGAACGATGAGCAGTTCTTC.

The chain combines TRBV11-2 with TRBJ2-7; D is perhaps TRBD2 (5 bases). The CDR3 is 14 amino acids. Germline V lookup: CDR1 SGHAT, CDR2 FQNNGV. V was pared by 2 bases and J by 0 bases, with 8 bases between. CDR3 in amino acids: CASSLRRTSYEQYF. The CDR3 bases are TGTGCCAGCAGCTTAAGGAGGACCTCCTACGAGCAGTACTTC.

The chain employs TRBV27 and TRBJ1-1, with unresolved D. Germline V gives CDR1 MNHEY, CDR2 SMNVEV (reference sequence). The V and J ends lost 3 bases and 1 base respectively, with 9 bases between them. This CDR3 has 14 residues. The CDR3 region is CASSFSRGNTEAFF. In nucleotides, the CDR3 is TGTGCCAGCAGTTTTAGTCGGGGGAACACTGAAGCTTTCTTT.

This chain joins TRBV9 and TRBJ2-4, with 7 bases fitting TRBD2. J lost 0 bases, V lost 1 base, and 4 bases had no gene match. Germline values: CDR1 SGDLS, CDR2 YYNGEE. The CDR3 has 16 amino acids. CDR3 amino acids: CASSVREEGAKNIQYF. The CDR3 region has the DNA TGTGCCAGCAGCGTACGGGAGGAGGGAGCCAAAAACATTCAGTACTTC.

J is TRBJ2-1 and V is TRBV4-2, with TRBD2 as a possible D gene (6 bases). The germline V gene has CDR1 LGHNA and CDR2 YNFKEQ. This CDR3 region has 16 residues. Trimming removed 4 bases at V and 1 base at J, with 14 bases between. The CDR3 nucleotides are TGTGCCAGCAGCCCCCGGGCTAGCGTATCCTACAATGAGCAGTTCTTC. Amino acids: CASSPRASVSYNEQFF.